What follows is one T cell receptor beta chain and its context. What it binds is unknown. Trimming shortened V by 4 bases and J by 0 bases, and 15 bases separated the two germline ends. The length of the CDR3 is 16 residues. Germline V gene lookup returns CDR1 MGHRA and CDR2 YSYEKL. This specimen comes from a study of OX40 agonist ivuxolimab in advanced cancers. Background on the study: There were three patients with partial responses, one having hepatocellular carcinoma and two cutaneous melanoma. Study outcomes and limitations: Certain nonresponding patients likewise had low normalized T-cell clonal expansion. On average, CD8+ T cells had more expanded clones than CD4+. The study did not work out the antigen specificity of the expanded peripheral T cells.

Here immunoSEQ multiplex PCR was the method, and the copy in TCRdb shows in-frame clones only, minus some. Of approximately 64,000 clones listed, over 80% are singletons. Specimen: CD4+ or CD8+ T cells sorted from blood, collected in a trial of the OX40 agonist ivuxolimab. This sequence was found in an adult with an advanced solid tumor such as melanoma, head and neck, liver or kidney cancer. The genes are TRBV4-1 and TRBJ1-1, with D possibly matching TRBD1 (5 bases). The CDR3 region has the DNA TGCGCCAGCAGCCTACTTCCAGGGTCCATGAACACTGAAGCTTTCTTT. Amino acids: CASSLLPGSMNTEAFF.